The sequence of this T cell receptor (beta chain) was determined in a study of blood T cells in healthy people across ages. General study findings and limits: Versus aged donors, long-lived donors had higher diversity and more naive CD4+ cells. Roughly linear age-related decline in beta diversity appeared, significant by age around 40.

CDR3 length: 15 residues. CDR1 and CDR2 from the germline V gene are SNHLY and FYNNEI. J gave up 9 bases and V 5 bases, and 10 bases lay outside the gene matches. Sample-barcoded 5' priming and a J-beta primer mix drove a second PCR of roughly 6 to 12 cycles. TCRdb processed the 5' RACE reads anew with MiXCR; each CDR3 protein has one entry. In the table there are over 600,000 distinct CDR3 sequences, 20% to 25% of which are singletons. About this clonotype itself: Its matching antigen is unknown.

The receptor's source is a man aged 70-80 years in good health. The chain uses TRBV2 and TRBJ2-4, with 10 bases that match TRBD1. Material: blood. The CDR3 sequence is CASSQTGGGLGIQYF. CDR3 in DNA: TGTGCCAGCAGTCAGACAGGGGGCGGTCTTGGCATTCAGTACTTC.